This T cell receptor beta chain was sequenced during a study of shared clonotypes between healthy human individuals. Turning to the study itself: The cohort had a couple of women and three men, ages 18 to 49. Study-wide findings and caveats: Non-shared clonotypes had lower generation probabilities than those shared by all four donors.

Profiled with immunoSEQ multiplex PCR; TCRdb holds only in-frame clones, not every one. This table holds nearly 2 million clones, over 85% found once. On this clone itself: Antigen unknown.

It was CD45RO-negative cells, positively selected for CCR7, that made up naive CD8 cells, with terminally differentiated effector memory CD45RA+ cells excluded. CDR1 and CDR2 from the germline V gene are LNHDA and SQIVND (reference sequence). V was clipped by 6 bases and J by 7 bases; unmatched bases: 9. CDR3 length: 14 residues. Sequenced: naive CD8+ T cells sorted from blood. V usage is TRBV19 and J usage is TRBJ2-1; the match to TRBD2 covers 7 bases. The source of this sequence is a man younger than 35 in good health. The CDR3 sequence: CASRTSAYRNEQFF. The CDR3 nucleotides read TGTGCCAGTAGAACTAGCGCCTATAGGAATGAGCAGTTCTTC. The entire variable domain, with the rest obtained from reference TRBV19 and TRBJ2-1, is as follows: DGGITQSPKYLFRKEGQNVTLSCEQNLNHDAMYWYRQDPGQGLRLIYYSQIVNDFQKGDIAEGYSVSREKKESFPLTVTSAQKNPTAFYLCASRTSAYRNEQFFGPGTRLTVL.